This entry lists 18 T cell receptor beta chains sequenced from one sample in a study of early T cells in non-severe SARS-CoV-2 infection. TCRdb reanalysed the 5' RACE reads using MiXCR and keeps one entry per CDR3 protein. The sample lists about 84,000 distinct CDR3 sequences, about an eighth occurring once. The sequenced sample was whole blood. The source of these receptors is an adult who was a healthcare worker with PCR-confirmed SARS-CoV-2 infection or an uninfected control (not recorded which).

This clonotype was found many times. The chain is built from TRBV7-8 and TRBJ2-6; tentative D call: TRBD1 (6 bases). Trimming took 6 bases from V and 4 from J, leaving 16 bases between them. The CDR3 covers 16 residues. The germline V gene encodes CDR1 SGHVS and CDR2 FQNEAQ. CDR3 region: CASRTNRVSGANVLTF. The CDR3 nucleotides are TGTGCCAGCAGAACAAACAGGGTCAGCGGGGCCAACGTCCTGACTTTC.

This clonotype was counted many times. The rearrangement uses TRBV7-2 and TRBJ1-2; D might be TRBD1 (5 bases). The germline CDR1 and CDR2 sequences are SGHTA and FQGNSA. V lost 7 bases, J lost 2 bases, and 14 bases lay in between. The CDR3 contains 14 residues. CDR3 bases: TGTGCCAGCACCCTGAGCAGGACAAACTATGGCTACACCTTC. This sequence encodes CASTLSRTNYGYTF.

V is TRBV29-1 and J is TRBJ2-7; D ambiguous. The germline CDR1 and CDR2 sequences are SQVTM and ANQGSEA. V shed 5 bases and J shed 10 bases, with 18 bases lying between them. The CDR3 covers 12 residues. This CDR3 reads CSVFTHRGQQYF. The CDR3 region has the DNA TGCAGCGTTTTCACCCACCGTGGGCAACAGTACTTC.

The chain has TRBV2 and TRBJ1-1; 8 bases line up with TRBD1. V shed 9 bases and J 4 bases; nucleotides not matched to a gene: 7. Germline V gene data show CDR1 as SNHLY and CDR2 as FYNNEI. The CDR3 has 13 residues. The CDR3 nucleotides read TGTGCCAGGGCCTCGACAGGGGTCACTGAAGCTTTCTTT. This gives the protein CARASTGVTEAFF. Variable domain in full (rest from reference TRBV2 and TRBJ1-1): EPEVTQTPSHQVTQMGQEVILRCVPISNHLYFYWYRQILGQKVEFLVSFYNNEISEKSEIFDDQFSVERPDGSNFTLKIRSTKLEDSAMYFCARASTGVTEAFFGQGTRLTVV.

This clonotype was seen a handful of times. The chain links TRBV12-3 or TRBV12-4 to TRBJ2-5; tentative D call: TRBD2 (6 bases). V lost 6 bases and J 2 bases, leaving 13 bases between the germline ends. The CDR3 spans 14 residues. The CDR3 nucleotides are TGTGCCAGCAGCTTGGAGGGAAGACAAGAGACCCAGTACTTC. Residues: CASSLEGRQETQYF.

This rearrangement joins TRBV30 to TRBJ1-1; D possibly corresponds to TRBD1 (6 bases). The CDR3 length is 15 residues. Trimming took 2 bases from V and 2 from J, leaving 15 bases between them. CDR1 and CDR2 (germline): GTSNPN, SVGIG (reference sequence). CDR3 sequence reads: CAWSRWGASNTEAFF. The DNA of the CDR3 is TGTGCCTGGAGTCGGTGGGGGGCGTCTAACACTGAAGCTTTCTTT. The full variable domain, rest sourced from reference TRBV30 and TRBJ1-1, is SQTIHQWPATLVQPVGSPLSLECTVEGTSNPNLYWYRQAAGRGLQLLFYSVGIGQISSEVPQNLSASRPQDRQFILSSKKLLLSDSGFYLCAWSRWGASNTEAFFGQGTRLTVV.

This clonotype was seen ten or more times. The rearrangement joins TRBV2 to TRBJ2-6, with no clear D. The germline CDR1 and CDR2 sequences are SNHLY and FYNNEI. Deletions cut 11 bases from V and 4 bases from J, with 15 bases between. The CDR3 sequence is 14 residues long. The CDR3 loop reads CAGQQSPGANVLTF. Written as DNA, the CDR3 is TGTGCCGGGCAGCAAAGTCCCGGGGCCAACGTCCTGACTTTC.

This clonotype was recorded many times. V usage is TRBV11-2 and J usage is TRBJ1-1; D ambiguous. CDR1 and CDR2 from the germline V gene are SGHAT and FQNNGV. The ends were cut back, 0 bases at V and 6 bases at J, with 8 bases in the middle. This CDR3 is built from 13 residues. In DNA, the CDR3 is TGTGCCAGCAGCTTAGATCGTCTCTCTGAAGCTTTCTTT. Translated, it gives CASSLDRLSEAFF.

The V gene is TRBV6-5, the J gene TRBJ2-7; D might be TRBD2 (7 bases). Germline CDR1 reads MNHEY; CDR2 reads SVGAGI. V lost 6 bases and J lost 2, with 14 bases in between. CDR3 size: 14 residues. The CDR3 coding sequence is TGTGCCAGCAGCTTTTTCGGGGGGCCCTACGAGCAGTACTTC. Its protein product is CASSFFGGPYEQYF.

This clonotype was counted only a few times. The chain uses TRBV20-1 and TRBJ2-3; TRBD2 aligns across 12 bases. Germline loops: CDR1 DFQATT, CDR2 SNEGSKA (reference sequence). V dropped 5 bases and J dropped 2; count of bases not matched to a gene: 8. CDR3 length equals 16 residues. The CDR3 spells CSAYETSGGLTDTQYF. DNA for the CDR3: TGCAGTGCTTACGAGACTAGCGGGGGACTCACAGATACGCAGTATTTT.

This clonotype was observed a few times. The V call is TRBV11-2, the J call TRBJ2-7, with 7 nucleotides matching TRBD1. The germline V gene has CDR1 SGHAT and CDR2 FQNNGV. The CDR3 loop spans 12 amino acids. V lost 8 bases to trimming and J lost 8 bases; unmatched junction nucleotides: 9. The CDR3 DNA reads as TGTGCCAGCTCCGACAGGGCCAGTAAGCAGTACTTC. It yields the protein CASSDRASKQYF.

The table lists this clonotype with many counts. The CDR3 coding sequence is TGTGCCAGCAGCTTAGATGGGCGGGTCGGGGAGACCCAGTACTTC. Its translation is CASSLDGRVGETQYF. The chain joins TRBV11-2 to TRBJ2-5, with a weak D call TRBD2 (5 bases). Germline CDR1 and CDR2: SGHAT and FQNNGV. This CDR3 region has 15 residues. Deletions cut 0 bases from V and 5 bases from J, with 13 bases between.

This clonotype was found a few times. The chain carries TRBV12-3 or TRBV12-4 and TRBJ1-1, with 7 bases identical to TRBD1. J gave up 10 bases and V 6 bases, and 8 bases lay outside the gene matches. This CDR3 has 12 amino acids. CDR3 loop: CASRTGPRGAFF. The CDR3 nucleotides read TGTGCCAGCAGGACAGGGCCCCGTGGAGCTTTCTTT.

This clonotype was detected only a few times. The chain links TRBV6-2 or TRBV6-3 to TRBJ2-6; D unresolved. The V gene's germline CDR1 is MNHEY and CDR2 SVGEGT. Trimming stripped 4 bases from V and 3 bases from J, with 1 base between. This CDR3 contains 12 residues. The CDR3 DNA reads TGTGCCAGCAGTTTTGGGGCCAACGTCCTGACTTTC. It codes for CASSFGANVLTF.

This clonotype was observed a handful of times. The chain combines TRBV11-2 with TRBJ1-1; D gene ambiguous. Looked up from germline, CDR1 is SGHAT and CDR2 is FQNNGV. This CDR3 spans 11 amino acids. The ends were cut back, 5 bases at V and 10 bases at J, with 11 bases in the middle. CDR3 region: CASSPASRAFF. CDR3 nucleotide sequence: TGTGCCAGCAGCCCGGCCTCTAGAGCTTTCTTT.

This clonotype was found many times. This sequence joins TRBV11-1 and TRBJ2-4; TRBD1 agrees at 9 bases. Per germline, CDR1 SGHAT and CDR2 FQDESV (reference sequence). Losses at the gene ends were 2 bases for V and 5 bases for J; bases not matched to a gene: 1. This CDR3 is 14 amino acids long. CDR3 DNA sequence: TGTGCCAGCAGCTTATGGACAGGGGAAAACATTCAGTACTTC. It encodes CASSLWTGENIQYF.

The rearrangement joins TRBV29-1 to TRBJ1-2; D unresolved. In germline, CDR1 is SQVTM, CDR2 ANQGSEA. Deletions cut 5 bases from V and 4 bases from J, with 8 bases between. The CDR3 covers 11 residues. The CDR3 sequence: CSVSESYGYTF. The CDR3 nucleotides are TGCAGCGTTTCTGAAAGCTATGGCTACACCTTC.

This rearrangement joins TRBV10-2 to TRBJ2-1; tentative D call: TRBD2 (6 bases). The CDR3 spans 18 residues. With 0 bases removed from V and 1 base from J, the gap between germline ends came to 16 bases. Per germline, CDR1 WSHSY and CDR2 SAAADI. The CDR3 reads CASSESNGLATSYNEQFF. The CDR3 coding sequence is TGCGCCAGCAGTGAGTCGAATGGGCTAGCGACTTCCTACAATGAGCAGTTCTTC.